A single sample gave rise to the 5 T cell receptor beta chains below, sequenced in a study of blood T cell repertoires in COVID-19 (dated by TCRdb to 2019 to 2021). Library preparation used the immunoSEQ multiplex PCR assay. Sourced from immuneACCESS, this table was stored by TCRdb with only in-frame sequences that have V and J called. A share of the clones is absent; for the studies checked, an unresolved V gene accounts for under half, and the remainder has no known explanation. This sample comprises around 200,000 clones, 86% of them detected only once. Approximately 2.8% of the sample goes to the ten largest clones. Sequencing was carried out using PBMCs or T cells enriched from blood (not recorded which). Receptors originate from a woman in her forties or fifties in a cohort exposed to, infected with or recovered from COVID-19 (not recorded which).

The chain is built from TRBV14 and TRBJ2-3; no reliable D call. Trimming left V 0 bases short and J 5 bases short, with 18 bases between. There are 17 residues in the CDR3. The V gene's germline CDR1 is SGHDN and CDR2 FVKESK. In DNA, the CDR3 is TGTGCCAGCAGCCAAGATATCGGCGAGCCTTCGGGAGATACGCAGTATTTT. It codes for CASSQDIGEPSGDTQYF.

This clone appeared a few times. This chain uses TRBV15 with TRBJ2-7; maybe TRBD1 (5 bases). The CDR3 contains 16 residues. Trimming stripped 1 base from V and 0 bases from J, with 13 bases between. Germline V gene data show CDR1 as LNHNV and CDR2 as YYDKDF (reference sequence). The CDR3: CATSRVGRDFSYEQYF. CDR3 nucleotides: TGTGCCACCAGCAGAGTAGGCAGGGATTTCTCCTACGAGCAGTACTTC.

The chain recombines TRBV7-2 with TRBJ1-2; D not certain. The CDR3 totals 13 residues. Germline V gives CDR1 SGHTA, CDR2 FQGNSA. Trimming took 5 bases from V and 9 from J, leaving 16 bases between them. The CDR3 region is CASSADTGGRYTF. The CDR3 DNA follows: TGTGCCAGCAGCGCGGATACCGGAGGACGCTACACCTTC.

The chain employs TRBV29-1 and TRBJ2-5; tentative D call: TRBD1 (6 bases). This CDR3 has 13 amino acids. Germline assignment: CDR1 SQVTM and CDR2 ANQGSEA. Trimming stripped 2 bases from V and 5 bases from J, with 12 bases between. CDR3 DNA: TGCAGCGTTGAATTATTCAGGGGTGAGACCCAGTACTTC. Residues: CSVELFRGETQYF. Drawing the rest from reference TRBV29-1 and TRBJ2-5, the complete variable domain is SAVISQKPSRDICQRGTSLTIQCQVDSQVTMMFWYRQQPGQSLTLIATANQGSEATYESGFVIDKFPISRPNLTFSTLTVSNMSPEDSSIYLCSVELFRGETQYFGPGTRLLVL.

This clone was seen only a few times. The J gene is TRBJ1-1, the V gene TRBV24-1; D is undetermined. This CDR3 is built from 14 residues. The germline CDR1 and CDR2 sequences are KGHDR and SFDVKD. V was cut by 3 bases and J by 2 bases, with 9 bases left in between. CDR3 protein: CATSDAGYNTEAFF. In nucleotides, the CDR3 is TGTGCCACCAGTGATGCCGGGTATAACACTGAAGCTTTCTTT.